These T cell receptor beta chains were read from a single sample in a study of beta chain features in type 1 diabetes. Here immunoSEQ multiplex PCR was the method, and the copy in TCRdb shows in-frame clones only, minus some. The sample includes hundreds of thousands of clones, 13% to 15% of them seen just once. Specimen: naive CD4+ T cells from blood. All receptors derive from a woman in her thirties or forties in good health. Both conserved end residues are part of each CDR3. A D gene is named only where the DNA matches it firmly. Expanded clones are given a class, and other clones once, few, many or no size at all.

.,TRBV27,.,TRBJ2-1,CASSLPLASYNEQFF,TGTGCCAGCAGTTTACCGCTAGCCTCCTACAATGAGCAGTTCTTC
.,TRBV19,.,TRBJ1-1,CASSISSAGTEAFF,TGTGCCAGTAGTATCAGCAGCGCTGGCACTGAAGCTTTCTTT
.,TRBV6-1,.,TRBJ1-3,CASSEVRTANTIYF,TGTGCCAGCAGTGAAGTGCGGACAGCAAACACCATATATTTT
.,TRBV4-1,.,TRBJ2-7,CASSPGAGAPYEQYF,TGCGCCAGCAGCCCAGGGGCGGGGGCCCCCTACGAGCAGTACTTC
few,TRBV5-6,TRBD2,TRBJ2-3,CASSSSGGATDTQYF,TGTGCCAGCAGCAGCAGCGGGGGGGCCACAGATACGCAGTATTTT
.,TRBV19,TRBD1,TRBJ1-4,CASSTTGTGNEKLFF,TGTGCCAGTAGCACGACCGGGACAGGGAATGAAAAACTGTTTTTT
.,TRBV6-1,.,TRBJ2-3,CASTDFTDTQYF,TGTGCCAGCACGGACTTCACAGATACGCAGTATTTT
.,TRBV2,.,TRBJ2-7,CASNLQGPTYEQYF,TGTGCCAGCAACTTACAGGGACCGACCTACGAGCAGTACTTC
few,TRBV7-8,TRBD2,TRBJ2-1,CASSPWGTREYNEQFF,TGTGCCAGCAGCCCATGGGGGACTAGGGAGTACAATGAGCAGTTCTTC
few,TRBV5-4,.,TRBJ2-5,CASTRGAVTPEKETQYF,TGTGCCAGCACCCGGGGGGCAGTGACCCCTGAAAAGGAGACCCAGTACTTC
few,TRBV28,.,TRBJ2-3,CASSLIADTQYF,TGTGCCAGCAGTCTTATTGCAGATACGCAGTATTTT
.,TRBV7-7,TRBD2,TRBJ2-5,CASSRGVIRGGETQYF,TGTGCTAGCAGCCGCGGGGTTATACGGGGAGGGGAGACCCAGTACTTC
.,TRBV29-1,TRBD1,TRBJ1-1,CSVATYGQGSGAFF,TGCAGCGTAGCGACTTACGGACAGGGCTCGGGAGCTTTCTTT
.,TRBV18,.,TRBJ1-5,CASSPSDISQPQHF,TGTGCCAGCTCACCATCGGACATTTCTCAGCCCCAGCATTTT
.,TRBV28,.,TRBJ1-2,CASSFSGVYGYTF,TGTGCCAGCAGTTTTTCAGGGGTCTATGGCTACACCTTC
few,TRBV9,.,TRBJ2-3,CASSVYDSSSTDTQYF,TGTGCCAGCAGCGTATATGACAGTTCTAGCACAGATACGCAGTATTTT
.,TRBV7-9,TRBD2,TRBJ2-1,CASSSQLSSGGFHEQFF,TGTGCCAGCAGCTCGCAACTCTCTAGCGGGGGGTTCCATGAGCAGTTCTTC
.,TRBV19,.,TRBJ1-1,CASRKRGLGGRKTEAFF,TGTGCCAGTAGAAAACGCGGTTTAGGGGGTCGGAAAACTGAAGCTTTCTTT
.,TRBV5-4,TRBD1,TRBJ1-1,CASSQETGVGEAFF,TGTGCCAGCAGCCAAGAGACAGGGGTTGGTGAAGCTTTCTTT
once,TRBV9,TRBD2,TRBJ2-3,CASSVVAGGYTDTQYF,TGTGCCAGCAGCGTAGTGGCGGGGGGCTACACAGATACGCAGTATTTT
few,TRBV18,.,TRBJ2-1,CASSPLDLDEQFF,TGTGCCAGCTCACCCCTAGACCTAGATGAGCAGTTCTTC
.,TRBV14,.,TRBJ1-1,CASSQTPTGNTEAFF,TGTGCCAGCAGCCAAACACCCACAGGGAACACTGAAGCTTTCTTT
few,TRBV27,.,TRBJ2-7,CASSLSSQGLSYEQYF,TGTGCCAGCAGTTTATCGTCGCAGGGCCTCTCCTACGAGCAGTACTTC
.,TRBV7-8,.,TRBJ1-1,CASSFSGVNTEAFF,TGTGCCAGCAGCTTCTCGGGGGTGAACACTGAAGCTTTCTTT
.,TRBV7-9,.,TRBJ2-7,CASSPQNEQYF,TGTGCCAGCAGCCCCCAGAACGAGCAGTACTTC
.,TRBV5-6,TRBD1,TRBJ2-3,CASSPLDRVPTDTQYF,TGTGCCAGCAGCCCCTTGGACAGGGTTCCCACAGATACGCAGTATTTT
few,TRBV7-9,TRBD1,TRBJ1-4,CASSSGTAMIGEKLFF,TGTGCCAGCAGCTCCGGGACAGCCATGATTGGGGAAAAACTGTTTTTT
.,TRBV19,.,TRBJ2-3,CASSKVQRRSTDTQYF,TGTGCCAGTAGTAAGGTACAGAGACGGAGCACAGATACGCAGTATTTT
.,TRBV4-1,.,TRBJ2-2,CASSVREGAGELFF,TGCGCCAGCAGCGTCAGAGAGGGAGCCGGGGAGCTGTTTTTT
few,TRBV25-1,.,TRBJ2-5,CASSDHSPVETQYF,TGTGCCAGCAGTGACCACTCGCCCGTTGAGACCCAGTACTTC
.,TRBV6-5,.,TRBJ1-6,CASSWGGGNSPLHF,TGTGCCAGCAGTTGGGGCGGGGGAAATTCACCCCTCCACTTT
.,TRBV7-7,.,TRBJ2-7,CASSLLPGQRLYEQYF,TGTGCTAGCAGCTTATTGCCTGGACAGCGACTCTACGAGCAGTACTTC
few,TRBV25-1,TRBD1,TRBJ2-1,CASGLSGQGANEQFF,TGTGCCAGCGGACTTAGCGGACAGGGGGCTAATGAGCAGTTCTTC
.,TRBV9,TRBD2,TRBJ2-2,CASSVASTSGTGELFF,TGTGCCAGCAGCGTAGCGTCGACTAGCGGGACCGGGGAGCTGTTTTTT
.,TRBV19,.,TRBJ2-2,CASKTGSANTGELFF,TGTGCCAGTAAAACGGGGTCAGCGAACACCGGGGAGCTGTTTTTT
few,TRBV19,.,TRBJ1-1,CASSINSKGYTEAFF,TGTGCCAGTAGTATAAACTCCAAGGGGTACACTGAAGCTTTCTTT
.,TRBV10-3,TRBD2,TRBJ2-3,CAISESVVWSGGTDTQYF,TGTGCCATCAGTGAGTCGGTGGTATGGAGCGGGGGCACAGATACGCAGTATTTT
few,TRBV6-1,TRBD1,TRBJ2-7,CASSLDRESSYEQYF,TGTGCCAGCAGCTTAGACAGGGAGTCCTCCTACGAGCAGTACTTC
.,TRBV5-4,TRBD1,TRBJ2-5,CASSSGQGVQETQYF,TGTGCCAGCAGCTCCGGACAGGGGGTGCAAGAGACCCAGTACTTC
.,TRBV27,.,TRBJ2-7,CASSPRGDWSSYEQYF,TGTGCCAGCAGTCCCCGAGGGGACTGGAGCTCCTACGAGCAGTACTTC
.,TRBV11-1,.,TRBJ2-7,CASSRERTYEQYF,TGTGCCAGCAGTCGAGAGCGGACCTACGAGCAGTACTTC
few,TRBV9,.,TRBJ2-5,CASRRTPLGQETQYF,TGTGCCAGCAGAAGGACACCCTTGGGCCAAGAGACCCAGTACTTC
.,TRBV29-1,.,TRBJ1-2,CSGVWYFPGYTF,TGCAGCGGAGTATGGTATTTCCCCGGCTACACCTTC
.,TRBV29-1,.,TRBJ1-4,CSVEFLTGPHNEKLFF,TGCAGCGTTGAGTTCCTTACAGGGCCCCATAATGAAAAACTGTTTTTT
few,TRBV14,TRBD1,TRBJ1-4,CASSQVVSPGQTRSNEKLFF,TGTGCCAGCAGCCAAGTAGTCTCCCCGGGACAGACAAGATCTAATGAAAAACTGTTTTTT
.,TRBV12-5,.,TRBJ1-1,CASGRTGFLTEAFF,TGTGCTAGTGGCCGGACGGGGTTTCTCACTGAAGCTTTCTTT
.,TRBV29-1,TRBD1,TRBJ2-2,CSVRRQGANTGELFF,TGCAGCGTACGGAGGCAGGGGGCTAACACCGGGGAGCTGTTTTTT
.,TRBV6-1,.,TRBJ2-7,CASSEAGATYEQYF,TGTGCCAGCAGCGAGGCGGGGGCCACCTACGAGCAGTACTTC
few,TRBV5-1,.,TRBJ2-1,CASSPDKLYSYNEQFF,TGCGCCAGCAGCCCGGACAAGTTATACTCCTACAATGAGCAGTTCTTC
few,TRBV7-9,.,TRBJ1-1,CASSFHDTEAFF,TGTGCCAGCAGCTTCCATGACACTGAAGCTTTCTTT
few,TRBV11-2,.,TRBJ2-2,CASSLDRAGELFF,TGTGCCAGCAGCTTAGACAGGGCCGGGGAGCTGTTTTTT
few,TRBV2,.,TRBJ2-7,CASSERDLNF,TGTGCCAGCAGTGAACGGGATCTTAACTTC